Given below is one T cell receptor beta chain in context. Antigen: not known. This CDR3 spans 17 amino acids. V shed 2 bases and J shed 2 bases, with 18 bases lying between them. Germline assignment: CDR1 SGHDT and CDR2 YYEEEE. This record belongs to a study of T cell repertoires in cytomegalovirus infection. Study overall: HLA-B-restricted CMV epitopes that are well studied were used alongside recently identified HLA-C-restricted ones. It was the public TCR beta signatures that indicated both CMV infection and matching HLA type.

One entry per CDR3 protein, called by TCRdb with MiXCR from the reads. The table has tens of thousands of distinct CDR3 sequences, around 42% seen once. The sequencing used CD8+ T cells from cultured PBMCs, collected from culture after CMV antigen stimulation. This sequence was found in a human donor in good health (CMV status not recorded). Some clones in this sample may be carry-over from other donors' samples. The genes are TRBV5-6 and TRBJ2-3; no reliable D call. The CDR3 here is CASSFPPRRPFTDTQYF. Written as DNA, the CDR3 is TGTGCCAGCAGCTTCCCCCCCAGGAGACCTTTCACAGATACGCAGTATTTT.